This T cell receptor beta chain was identified in a study of T-cell reconstitution after alpha-beta-depleted transplantation in children. Whole-study results and caveats: Counts and diversity of T cells one year after transplant came mostly from newly produced T cells. About two months after transplant, alpha-beta T cells reportedly came from several hundred expanded graft clones. Some patients owed their high day-60 TCRbeta diversity to surviving recipient T cells and thymic progenitors.

The library targeted TCRbeta and was prepared with unique molecular identifiers. One entry per CDR3 protein results from TCRdb running MiXCR on the PCR reads. Of 440,000 or so distinct CDR3 sequences in the sample, approximately 41% were seen once. CDR1 is SGHRS and CDR2 is YFSETQ in the germline V gene. V lost 4 bases, J lost 0 bases, and 4 bases stayed unmatched. This CDR3 is built from 15 residues. There are a few counts of this clonotype. Its cognate antigen is unknown. This receptor was identified in a girl aged 2-10 years with aplastic anemia, due to receive a stem cell transplant. V usage is TRBV5-1 and J usage is TRBJ1-1; 9 nucleotides match TRBD1. Sequences were derived from PBMCs, sampled before TCRalphabeta/CD19-depleted stem cell transplant. CDR3 protein: CASSPWTGVNTEAFF. The CDR3 DNA is TGCGCCAGCAGCCCCTGGACAGGGGTGAACACTGAAGCTTTCTTT.